These T cell receptor beta chains were read from a single sample in a study of shared clonotypes between healthy human individuals. Sequencing was performed with immunoSEQ multiplex PCR; in TCRdb, only in-frame clones are kept and a portion is missing. The data contain roughly 500,000 clones, less than 80% of them singletons. Sequencing used PBMCs. Receptor source: a woman aged 40 to 50 in good health. Some clones in this sample may be carry-over from other donors' samples. Each CDR3 is given without its conserved first and last residue.

j_call: TRBJ2-3
v_call: TRBV12-2
cdr3_aa: ASPQGGKLPAPTDTQY

j_call: TRBJ2-1
v_call: TRBV6-1
cdr3_aa: ASKRARDGYNEQF

j_call: TRBJ2-5
v_call: TRBV2
cdr3_aa: ASSEANRGRETQY

j_call: TRBJ2-3
v_call: TRBV5-1
cdr3_aa: ASSREGTRGVTDTQY

j_call: TRBJ2-3
v_call: TRBV7-6
cdr3_aa: ASSLGTGRSTDTQY

j_call: TRBJ2-7
v_call: TRBV12-5
cdr3_aa: ASGLYSGVPSYEQY

j_call: TRBJ2-7
v_call: TRBV6-5
cdr3_aa: ASSYSKRDQYYEQY

j_call: TRBJ2-6
v_call: TRBV19
cdr3_aa: ASRRGTGGFGANVLT

j_call: TRBJ2-5
v_call: TRBV5-1
cdr3_aa: ASSLEAGGETQY

j_call: TRBJ1-2
v_call: TRBV7-9
cdr3_aa: ASSPPPGGAYGYT

j_call: TRBJ2-7
v_call: TRBV5-4
cdr3_aa: ASSLPDGDYEQY

j_call: TRBJ1-1
v_call: TRBV5-6
cdr3_aa: ASSLPGQNTEAF

j_call: TRBJ2-4
v_call: TRBV19
cdr3_aa: ASSMQGAVDIQY

j_call: TRBJ2-1
v_call: TRBV7-3
cdr3_aa: ASSSPTANEQF

j_call: TRBJ1-4
v_call: TRBV29-1
cdr3_aa: SVAGPNNEKLF

j_call: TRBJ2-2
v_call: TRBV11-2
cdr3_aa: ASRRGPNTGELF

j_call: TRBJ1-4
v_call: TRBV10-3
cdr3_aa: AISESRATNEKLF

j_call: TRBJ1-4
v_call: TRBV6-5
cdr3_aa: ASSRRDSNEKLF

j_call: TRBJ2-7
v_call: TRBV28
cdr3_aa: ASRRGGQGDEQY

j_call: TRBJ2-2
v_call: TRBV11-2
cdr3_aa: ASSLDLGSSWLF

j_call: TRBJ2-7
v_call: TRBV2
cdr3_aa: ASSERPEIGYEQY

j_call: TRBJ2-7
v_call: TRBV6-1
cdr3_aa: ASSEPGRGMAKSEQY

j_call: TRBJ1-2
v_call: TRBV19
cdr3_aa: ATAKIGQGHGYT

j_call: TRBJ2-1
v_call: TRBV10-1
cdr3_aa: ASSRGLAGVYNEQF

j_call: TRBJ2-3
v_call: TRBV30
cdr3_aa: AWSVKQGGDTQY

j_call: TRBJ2-7
v_call: TRBV2
cdr3_aa: ASSGGRESDEQY

j_call: TRBJ2-1
v_call: TRBV11-3
cdr3_aa: ASSLTPSSYNEQF

j_call: TRBJ2-3
v_call: TRBV10-2
cdr3_aa: ATRQGARTDTQY

j_call: -
v_call: TRBV4-3
cdr3_aa: ASSLPSPESSYEQY

j_call: TRBJ2-1
v_call: TRBV6-6
cdr3_aa: ASSYSQVPGDEQF

j_call: TRBJ1-1
v_call: TRBV5-6
cdr3_aa: ASSFRGGNTEAF

j_call: TRBJ1-3
v_call: TRBV7-8
cdr3_aa: ASSLTALGNTIY

j_call: TRBJ2-1
v_call: TRBV27
cdr3_aa: ASSPALAVYYNEQF

j_call: TRBJ2-1
v_call: TRBV5-1
cdr3_aa: ASNLAGGALGDEQF

j_call: TRBJ1-5
v_call: TRBV18
cdr3_aa: ASSPDQDQPQH

j_call: TRBJ2-7
v_call: TRBV28
cdr3_aa: ASRDIQGGAYEQY

j_call: TRBJ2-7
v_call: TRBV10-2
cdr3_aa: ASTDSGRIYEQY

j_call: TRBJ1-4
v_call: TRBV5-1
cdr3_aa: ASSFNQGGEKLF

j_call: TRBJ1-5
v_call: TRBV18
cdr3_aa: ASSPRTANQPQH